This entry is about one T cell receptor (beta chain). Its antigen is unidentified. The authors ran a second PCR of 7 to 11 cycles using a sample-barcoded 5' primer and a J-beta primer mix. TCRdb redid the calling of the 5' RACE reads with MiXCR, one entry per CDR3 protein. The repertoire holds around 1,500,000 distinct CDR3 sequences, with approximately 28% as singletons. The CDR3 runs to 12 residues. Trimming took 5 bases from V and 8 from J, leaving 15 bases between them. Germline CDR1 is DFQATT and CDR2 is SNEGSKA (reference sequence). This sample stems from a study of blood T cells in healthy people across ages. Study-level points and caveats: Not knowing donor CMV status may have confounded expanded clonotype changes.

This TCR was recovered from a woman in her thirties in good health. The V call is TRBV20-1, the J call TRBJ1-2; D uncertain. The sequenced sample was blood. The DNA for the CDR3 is TGCAGTGCTCCGGACTCAACGGGGGGCTACACCTTC. Its translation: CSAPDSTGGYTF.